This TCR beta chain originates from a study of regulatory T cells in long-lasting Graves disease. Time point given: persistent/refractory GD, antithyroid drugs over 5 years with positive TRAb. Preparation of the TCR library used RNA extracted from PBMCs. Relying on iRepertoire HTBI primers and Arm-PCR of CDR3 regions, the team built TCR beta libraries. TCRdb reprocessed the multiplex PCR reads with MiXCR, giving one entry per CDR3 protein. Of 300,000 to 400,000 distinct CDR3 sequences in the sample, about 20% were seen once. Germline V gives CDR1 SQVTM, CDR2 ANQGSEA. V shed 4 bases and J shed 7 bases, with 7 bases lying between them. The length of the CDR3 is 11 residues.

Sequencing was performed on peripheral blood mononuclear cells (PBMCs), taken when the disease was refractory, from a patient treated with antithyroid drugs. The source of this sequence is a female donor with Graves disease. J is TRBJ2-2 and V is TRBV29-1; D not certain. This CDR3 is CSVVYGGELFF. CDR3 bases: TGCAGCGTTGTATATGGCGGGGAGCTGTTTTTT.